These 22 T cell receptor beta chains were all obtained from the same sample, sequenced in a study of post-analysis software for immune sequencing data. The study's findings and limits: Four or five TRBV segments were more frequent in patients than controls; TRBV5-6, TRBV5-1 and TRBV20-1 belonged to this group.

Antigens for these TCRs are unknown. Tagging with unique molecular identifiers was a feature of the TCR beta cDNA libraries. TCRdb recomputed calls from the PCR reads with MiXCR, one row per CDR3 protein. The data hold about 540,000 distinct CDR3 sequences, with 34% observed a single time. The sequenced material came from blood. These TCRs come from a girl aged 2 to 17 with multiple sclerosis.

The chain recombines TRBV6-5 with TRBJ2-7; 10 nucleotides agree with TRBD1. The V and J ends lost 7 bases and 3 bases, in that order; junction bases with no gene match: 12. This CDR3 comprises 16 residues. The germline gives CDR1 MNHEY, CDR2 SVGAGI. Here the CDR3 DNA reads TGTGCCAGCACTCACGGGACAGGGGCAGGAGTCTACGAGCAGTACTTC. This gives the protein CASTHGTGAGVYEQYF.

The chain recombines TRBV7-2 with TRBJ1-1, with D maybe TRBD1 (5 bases). V was trimmed by 6 bases and J by 3 bases, leaving 14 bases between them. This CDR3 is built from 14 residues. Germline CDR1 and CDR2: SGHTA and FQGNSA. CDR3: CASSEGQMDTEAFF. Written as DNA, the CDR3 is TGTGCCAGCAGTGAGGGGCAAATGGACACTGAAGCTTTCTTT.

This clonotype has more than one count but fewer than ten. This chain joins TRBV27 and TRBJ2-7; D is undetermined. The CDR3 extends over 15 amino acids. The V and J ends lost 5 bases and 0 bases respectively, with 14 bases between them. CDR1 is MNHEY and CDR2 is SMNVEV in the germline V gene (reference sequence). In DNA, the CDR3 is TGTGCCAGCAGTATCTGGACGGATAACTCCTACGAGCAGTACTTC. Translating gives CASSIWTDNSYEQYF.

This clonotype was seen repeatedly, ten times or more. The rearrangement uses TRBV4-2 and TRBJ2-7, with 10 bases lining up with TRBD1. The CDR3 is made up of 15 amino acids. Germline CDR1 and CDR2: LGHNA and YNFKEQ. The V segment lost 0 bases and the J segment 2 bases; nucleotides outside the gene matches: 1. Written as DNA, the CDR3 is TGTGCCAGCAGCCAAGAAGGGACAGGGGCCTACGAGCAGTACTTC. Protein sequence: CASSQEGTGAYEQYF.

This clonotype was observed a few times. The chain uses TRBV27 and TRBJ2-1, with 13 bases matching TRBD2. The CDR3 runs 14 residues. The ends lost 10 bases at V and 4 bases at J; junction bases unmatched: 4. Germline assignment: CDR1 MNHEY and CDR2 SMNVEV (reference sequence). CDR3 sequence: CATGGLAGYNEQFF. CDR3 in DNA: TGTGCCACCGGGGGACTAGCGGGGTACAATGAGCAGTTCTTC.

A word on this clonotype: Germline is not matched at one junction end, which may reflect a read error. The V and J genes are TRBV15 and TRBJ2-2; D might be TRBD2 (6 bases). The length of the CDR3 is 11 residues. Germline V gives CDR1 LNHNV, CDR2 YYDKDF (reference sequence). The CDR3 here is CATRETGGLFF. In nucleotides, the CDR3 is TGTGCCACCAGGGAGACCGGGGGGCTGTTTTTT.

J is TRBJ2-5 and V is TRBV6-1, with D perhaps TRBD2 (6 bases). The length of the CDR3 is 14 residues. The V and J ends lost 2 bases and 11 bases respectively, with 18 bases between them. The V gene's germline CDR1 is MNHNS and CDR2 SASEGT. The CDR3 nucleotides are TGTGCCAGCAGTGAATCGGTGGGGGGTTATGAGCAGTACTTC. Translating it yields CASSESVGGYEQYF.

J is TRBJ1-1 and V is TRBV7-9; a possible D gene is TRBD1 (5 bases). The CDR3 has 12 amino acids. Per germline, CDR1 SEHNR and CDR2 FQNEAQ (reference sequence). The V gene lost 5 bases and the J gene lost 8 bases, with 12 bases spanning the gap. The CDR3 reads CASSEGTAEAFF. The CDR3 DNA sequence: TGTGCCAGCAGCGAAGGGACCGCGGAAGCTTTCTTT. The entire variable domain, with the rest obtained from reference TRBV7-9 and TRBJ1-1, is as follows: DTGVSQNPRHKITKRGQNVTFRCDPISEHNRLYWYRQTLGQGPEFLTYFQNEAQLEKSRLLSDRFSAERPKGSFSTLEIQRTEQGDSAMYLCASSEGTAEAFFGQGTRLTVV.

This rearrangement joins TRBV9 to TRBJ1-1; D perhaps matches TRBD1 (5 bases). The CDR3 consists of 15 residues. Germline values: CDR1 SGDLS, CDR2 YYNGEE. V lost 4 bases and J lost 0, with 13 bases in between. This CDR3 is CASSTGDALNTEAFF. The CDR3 bases are TGTGCCAGCAGCACTGGGGACGCGTTGAACACTGAAGCTTTCTTT.

The gene calls are TRBV6-1 and TRBJ2-1; TRBD1 might be the D (6 bases). Trimming took 6 bases from V and 0 from J, leaving 12 bases between them. CDR1 is MNHNS, CDR2 SASEGT, per germline. The CDR3 consists of 15 residues. The CDR3 sequence: CASRRQDISYNEQFF. The CDR3 coding sequence is TGTGCCAGCAGGCGACAGGATATCTCCTACAATGAGCAGTTCTTC.

This sequence joins TRBV4-2 and TRBJ1-2; perhaps TRBD1 as D (5 bases). V dropped 0 bases and J dropped 6 bases, with 17 bases sitting between them. CDR1 is LGHNA and CDR2 is YNFKEQ in the germline V gene. The CDR3 sequence is 16 residues long. Here the CDR3 DNA reads TGTGCCAGCAGCCAAGATAGTGGGGGAGGAATAGATGGCTACACCTTC. The encoded protein is CASSQDSGGGIDGYTF.

In its sample, this clonotype was seen a few times. The junction and the germline gene differ at one end; a read error may be behind it. The V call is TRBV15, the J call TRBJ2-6; D gene unclear. Germline CDR1 LNHNV, CDR2 YYDKDF (reference sequence). The CDR3 totals 16 residues. The CDR3 bases are TGTGCCACCAGTAGAGAGCTCGGCTCTGGGGCCAACGTCCTGACTTTC. Encoded protein: CATSRELGSGANVLTF.

V usage is TRBV6-1 and J usage is TRBJ2-1; 7 bases agree with TRBD2. Germline lookup yields CDR1 MNHNS and CDR2 SASEGT. V dropped 4 bases and J dropped 8; count of bases not matched to a gene: 8. The length of the CDR3 is 14 residues. The CDR3 loop reads CASSGSGERDEQFF. The CDR3 coding sequence is TGTGCCAGCAGTGGAAGCGGGGAACGGGATGAGCAGTTCTTC.

The chain recombines TRBV6-5 with TRBJ1-2, with 9 bases lining up with TRBD1. V shed 4 bases, J shed 9 bases, and the junction held 6 bases outside the gene matches. Germline values: CDR1 MNHEY, CDR2 SVGAGI. The length of the CDR3 is 13 residues. CDR3 amino acids: CASSSGQGNSYTF. The CDR3 DNA reads as TGTGCCAGCAGTTCGGGACAGGGTAATAGCTACACCTTC.

This chain connects TRBV6-6 to TRBJ2-5, with 7 positions matching TRBD1. The germline V gene encodes CDR1 MNHNY and CDR2 SVGAGI (reference sequence). The CDR3 covers 15 residues. V lost 3 bases to trimming and J lost 5 bases; unmatched junction nucleotides: 9. CDR3 nucleotide sequence: TGTGCCAGCAGTTATAACGAAGGGGGCCGGGAGACCCAGTACTTC. Translating gives CASSYNEGGRETQYF.

J is TRBJ2-5 and V is TRBV9; D ambiguous. This CDR3 is 11 amino acids long. CDR1 is SGDLS, CDR2 YYNGEE, per germline. Trimming shortened V by 0 bases and J by 5 bases, and 2 bases separated the two germline ends. CDR3 protein: CASSVDETQYF. The DNA of the CDR3 is TGTGCCAGCAGCGTAGACGAGACCCAGTACTTC.

The table lists this clonotype with a few counts. The rearrangement joins TRBV6-5 to TRBJ2-1, with 10 positions matching TRBD2. Germline trimming cut 0 bases from V and 8 bases from J; bases unmatched to any gene: 7. Germline V gene lookup returns CDR1 MNHEY and CDR2 SVGAGI. CDR3 size: 16 residues. The CDR3 bases are TGTGCCAGCAGTTACTCGACGCCTAGCGGGGGTTATGAGCAGTTCTTC. This translates into CASSYSTPSGGYEQFF.

The gene calls are TRBV4-1 and TRBJ2-3, with 7 bases matching TRBD2. Unmatched junction bases numbered 3, after V lost 0 bases and J lost 3 bases. The CDR3 runs to 15 residues. Per germline, CDR1 MGHRA and CDR2 YSYEKL. The DNA of the CDR3 is TGCGCCAGCAGCCAAGATACGGGGGGAACAGATACGCAGTATTTT. This encodes CASSQDTGGTDTQYF.

This sequence joins TRBV20-1 and TRBJ2-3; D not certain. Trimming shortened V by 0 bases and J by 7 bases, and 5 bases separated the two germline ends. From germline, CDR1 is DFQATT and CDR2 SNEGSKA (reference sequence). CDR3 length: 11 amino acids. The CDR3 region is CSARDTNTQYF. The CDR3 DNA reads as TGCAGTGCTAGAGATACCAATACGCAGTATTTT.

The chain joins TRBV20-1 to TRBJ2-1, with a tentative D call TRBD2 (6 bases). V was pared by 2 bases and J by 0 bases, with 8 bases between. Per the germline V gene, CDR1 is DFQATT and CDR2 is SNEGSKA (reference sequence). This CDR3 spans 14 amino acids. The CDR3 DNA sequence: TGCAGTGCTAGACAGCGGGTCTCCTACAATGAGCAGTTCTTC. The encoded protein is CSARQRVSYNEQFF.

The table lists this clonotype with a count of one. The chain recombines TRBV6-2 or TRBV6-3 with TRBJ2-1, with 10 nucleotides matching TRBD2. Trimming took 5 bases from V and 7 from J; bases not matched to a gene: 8. Germline loops: CDR1 MNHEY, CDR2 SVGEGT. The CDR3 totals 15 residues. In DNA form, the CDR3 reads TGTGCCAGCAGTACAAGCGGGGGGGCCCAGAATGAGCAGTTCTTC. Protein sequence: CASSTSGGAQNEQFF.

This clonotype has more than one count but fewer than ten. The V call is TRBV7-6, the J call TRBJ2-7, with 7 bases fitting TRBD1. The CDR3 is 16 residues long. The V and J ends lost 0 bases and 2 bases, in that order; junction bases with no gene match: 7. Germline V gene lookup returns CDR1 SGHVS and CDR2 FNYEAQ. CDR3: CASSLAPGQGAYEQYF. In DNA form, the CDR3 reads TGTGCCAGCAGCTTAGCGCCCGGTCAGGGGGCCTACGAGCAGTACTTC.